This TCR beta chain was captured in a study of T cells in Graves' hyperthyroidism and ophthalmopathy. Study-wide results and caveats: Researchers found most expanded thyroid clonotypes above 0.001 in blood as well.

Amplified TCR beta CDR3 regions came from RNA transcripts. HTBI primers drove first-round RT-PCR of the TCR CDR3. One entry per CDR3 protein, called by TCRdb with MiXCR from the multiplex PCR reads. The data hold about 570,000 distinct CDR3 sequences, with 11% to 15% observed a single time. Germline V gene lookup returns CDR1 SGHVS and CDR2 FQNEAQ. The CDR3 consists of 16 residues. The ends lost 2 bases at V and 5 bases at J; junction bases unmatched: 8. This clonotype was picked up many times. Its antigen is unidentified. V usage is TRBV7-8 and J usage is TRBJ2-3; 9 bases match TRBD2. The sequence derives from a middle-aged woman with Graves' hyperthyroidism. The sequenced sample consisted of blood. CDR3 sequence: CASSLRGLAPGDTQYF. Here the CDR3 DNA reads TGTGCCAGCAGCTTAAGGGGACTAGCTCCGGGAGATACGCAGTATTTT.